This T cell receptor beta chain originates from a study of the immune and genomic landscape of osteosarcoma. The study's findings and limits: No matched normal tissue; external skin and blood data served as benchmarks.

The post-treatment osteosarcoma tumors were primary, local recurrence or metastasis specimens from poor-prognosis patients. Repertoires were generated with immunoSEQ multiplex PCR, while TCRdb's copy carries only in-frame clones and drops some. The profile covers more than 10,000 clones, with about two thirds appearing a single time and more than 15% taken by the ten largest. This clone was seen a single time. Its matching antigen is unknown. Trimming pared 9 bases from V and 6 bases from J, leaving 14 bases between. Germline CDR1 is SGHAT and CDR2 is FQDESV (reference sequence). This CDR3 comprises 12 residues.

The TCR sequence derives from a human donor with osteosarcoma. The chain employs TRBV11-1 and TRBJ1-1; unclear D gene. Sequencing was done on a sample of osteosarcoma tumor tissue from the lung. The CDR3 loop is CASDRSGSEAFF. The CDR3 nucleotides read TGTGCCAGTGACCGTTCGGGATCTGAAGCTTTCTTT. Variable domain in full (rest from reference TRBV11-1 and TRBJ1-1): EAEVAQSPRYKITEKSQAVAFWCDPISGHATLYWYRQILGQGPELLVQFQDESVVDDSQLPKDRFSAERLKGVDSTLKIQPAELGDSAMYLCASDRSGSEAFFGQGTRLTVV.